The present TCR beta chain was sequenced within a study of cytomegalovirus exposure and HLA in healthy donors. Turning to the study itself: In an earlier analysis, 95 million to 130 million unique TCR beta sequences were found from some 180 million T cells. Of all 400 or so donors who were genotyped, roughly 81% belonged to the Caucasian-associated ancestry cluster. Study-level results: According to a later analysis, most TCR beta chains associated with CMV appeared HLA-restricted. V- and J-gene trimming in TCR beta was tied to a missense DCLRE1C variant by an analysis performed later.

Notes on this clone: Its cognate antigen is unknown.

Amplification used 60 Vbeta primers and 13 Jbeta primers. The assay was immunoSEQ multiplex PCR, and TCRdb's table has in-frame clones only and misses some. This repertoire shows 100,000 to 150,000 clones, more than 60% found once; its top ten account for over 2%. The receptor comes from a woman aged 40-49 years in good health and CMV-seropositive. Sequences were obtained from PBMCs.

The CDR3 coding sequence is TGTGCCAGCAGTTACTCGAGGGGGCACAATGAGCAGTTCTTC. As protein: CASSYSRGHNEQFF. V and J are TRBV6-5 and TRBJ2-1; 7 bases match TRBD1. J lost 5 bases, V lost 0 bases, and 1 base had no gene match. The CDR3 spans 14 residues. CDR1 is MNHEY, CDR2 SVGAGI, per germline.